This TCR beta chain originates from a study of vaccination effects on CD4 cells after COVID-19. Whole-study context: Post-vaccine sample collection fell at a median of 72 days after the second dose. Wells containing 1.5 million to 2.5 million PBMC each were cultured with 10 IU/ml IL-2 and approximately 10 ug/ml peptides.

With respect to this clone: Its specificity is unknown.

Clones were sequenced by immunoSEQ multiplex PCR, and TCRdb holds only the in-frame ones, with some missing. This table has some 47,000 clones, around 70% appearing once. Regarding the study as a whole: Among infection- and vaccine-induced clones, marked clonal contraction occurred late after vaccination.

It was after 10 days of culture that CD4+ T cells were isolated. Each participant was given two doses of one vaccine (BNT162b2 or mRNA-1273). Among the vaccine recipients, none had a prior SARS-CoV-2 infection, and nucleocapsid antibodies were negative. The receptor's source is a human donor who received a COVID-19 vaccine. The sample here was CD4+ T cells from PBMCs cultured without peptide, taken after COVID-19 vaccination.

The CDR3 loop is CASSLVGGSGETQYF. The CDR3 DNA reads TGCGCCAGCAGCTTGGTAGGGGGGTCAGGAGAGACCCAGTACTTC. The chain has TRBV5-1 and TRBJ2-5; possibly TRBD1 or TRBD2 for D (6 bases each). V gave up 0 bases and J gave up 4 bases, with 13 bases separating them. Germline CDR1 SGHRS, CDR2 YFSETQ. CDR3 length equals 15 residues.